These 18 T cell receptor beta chains share one sample of origin, sequenced in a study of blood T cell repertoires in COVID-19. Here immunoSEQ multiplex PCR was the method, and the copy in TCRdb shows in-frame clones only, minus some. The sample records under 350,000 clones, roughly 89% being singletons. The sample consisted of PBMCs or T cells enriched from blood (not recorded which). Every receptor here comes from a woman in her sixties who had recovered from COVID-19.

The gene calls are TRBV6-5 and TRBJ2-7; tentative D call: TRBD1 (6 bases). CDR1 is MNHEY and CDR2 is SVGAGI in the germline V gene. The V end lost 6 bases, the J end lost 3 bases, and 12 bases lay between the germline ends. CDR3 length: 13 residues. The DNA for the CDR3 is TGTGCCAGCAGAGACTCGGACAGCTACGAGCAGTACTTC. Translating it yields CASRDSDSYEQYF.

The chain uses TRBV28 and TRBJ1-2; D remains ambiguous. Germline V gene sequence: CDR1 MDHEN, CDR2 SYDVKM. The CDR3 is 13 amino acids. V lost 2 bases and J 4 bases, leaving 8 bases between the germline ends. CDR3 bases: TGTGCCAGCAGTTTAAGTCAGGTCTATGGCTACACCTTC. Its translation: CASSLSQVYGYTF.

This chain links TRBV19 with TRBJ1-4, with D unresolved. Germline V lookup: CDR1 LNHDA, CDR2 SQIVND (reference sequence). The CDR3 totals 15 residues. V dropped 3 bases and J dropped 5 bases, with 13 bases sitting between them. The CDR3 sequence: CASSMGARRNEKLFF. CDR3 nucleotides: TGTGCCAGTAGTATGGGAGCAAGGAGGAATGAAAAACTGTTTTTT.

The count of this clone is one. The chain carries TRBV30 and TRBJ1-6, with TRBD1 as a possible D gene (6 bases). This CDR3 region has 16 residues. The V gene's germline CDR1 is GTSNPN and CDR2 SVGIG (reference sequence). Trimming pared 0 bases from V and 2 bases from J, leaving 11 bases between. CDR3: CAWSVSGGAYNSPLHF. The CDR3 region has the DNA TGTGCCTGGAGTGTATCTGGGGGCGCCTATAATTCACCCCTCCACTTT. Full variable domain (remainder filled in from reference TRBV30 and TRBJ1-6): SQTIHQWPATLVQPVGSPLSLECTVEGTSNPNLYWYRQAAGRGLQLLFYSVGIGQISSEVPQNLSASRPQDRQFILSSKKLLLSDSGFYLCAWSVSGGAYNSPLHFGNGTRLTVT.

The chain uses TRBV5-8 and TRBJ1-2, with 8 positions matching TRBD1. J gave up 4 bases and V 4 bases, and 3 bases lay outside the gene matches. Germline V gene lookup returns CDR1 SGHTS and CDR2 YDEGEE. The CDR3 is 13 amino acids. CDR3 sequence: CASSLDRAYGYTF. CDR3 DNA: TGTGCCAGCAGCCTGGACAGGGCCTATGGCTACACCTTC.

The chain combines TRBV27 with TRBJ2-7, with TRBD1 matching over 10 bases. CDR3 length equals 17 residues. Trimming cost V 5 bases and J 5 bases; bases outside gene matches: 15. CDR1 is MNHEY, CDR2 SMNVEV, per germline (reference sequence). CDR3 sequence (DNA): TGTGCCAGCAGTAGCCCTCAACCGGGACAGGGGAGCAACGAGCAGTACTTC. It specifies CASSSPQPGQGSNEQYF.

This clone has only one observation. The chain couples TRBV5-1 to TRBJ2-1; TRBD2 matches 7 bases. Germline V gives CDR1 SGHRS, CDR2 YFSETQ. This CDR3 comprises 17 residues. Trimming cost V 0 bases and J 8 bases; bases outside gene matches: 14. The CDR3 sequence is CASSLGPGRSGIDEQFF. The CDR3 DNA reads TGCGCCAGCAGCTTGGGACCGGGGAGGAGCGGGATAGATGAGCAGTTCTTC. The full variable domain, in which reference TRBV5-1 and TRBJ2-1 provide the parts outside the CDR3, is KAGVTQTPRYLIKTRGQQVTLSCSPISGHRSVSWYQQTPGQGLQFLFEYFSETQRNKGNFPGRFSGRQFSNSRSEMNVSTLELGDSALYLCASSLGPGRSGIDEQFFGPGTRLTVL.

This clone was seen only once. This rearrangement joins TRBV6-5 to TRBJ2-7; a possible D gene is TRBD1 (5 bases). The CDR3 covers 13 residues. With 6 bases removed from V and 2 bases from J, the gap between germline ends came to 11 bases. The germline gives CDR1 MNHEY, CDR2 SVGAGI. The CDR3 spells CASRLTGTYEQYF. CDR3 coding DNA: TGTGCCAGCAGACTTACAGGAACCTACGAGCAGTACTTC.

This rearrangement joins TRBV28 to TRBJ2-7; 7 bases are shared with TRBD1. The germline CDR1 and CDR2 sequences are MDHEN and SYDVKM. With V trimmed by 7 bases and J by 6 bases, 6 bases remained unmatched. CDR3 length equals 12 residues. CDR3 DNA: TGTGCCAGCACAGACAGGGTGGCCGAGCAGTACTTC. This translates into CASTDRVAEQYF.

The genes are TRBV5-5 and TRBJ1-2, with D unresolved. This CDR3 spans 16 amino acids. V was trimmed by 0 bases and J by 8 bases, leaving 20 bases between them. Germline CDR1 SGHKS, CDR2 YYEKEE (reference sequence). The CDR3 region has the DNA TGTGCCAGCAGCTTGGGGGCCGCCGCCGCCTTACGGGGCTACACCTTC. Encoded protein: CASSLGAAAALRGYTF.

The chain couples TRBV11-1 to TRBJ2-3; 10 bases are shared with TRBD2. The CDR3 covers 16 residues. With V trimmed by 1 base and J by 5 bases, 6 bases remained unmatched. Germline CDR1 SGHAT, CDR2 FQDESV (reference sequence). In DNA, the CDR3 is TGTGCCAGCAGCTTAGGCCTAGCGGGAGCAGGAGATACGCAGTATTTT. Protein product: CASSLGLAGAGDTQYF.

The V call is TRBV14, the J call TRBJ2-7; TRBD1 agrees at 7 bases. Germline V lookup: CDR1 SGHDN, CDR2 FVKESK. This CDR3 is 15 amino acids long. The J segment lost 2 bases and the V segment lost 3 bases, leaving 7 bases of the junction unmatched. The CDR3 protein is CASSHIGQGAYEQYF. CDR3 coding DNA: TGTGCCAGCAGCCACATCGGCCAGGGGGCCTACGAGCAGTACTTC.

The chain uses TRBV7-9 and TRBJ2-3; no firm D call. Trimming took off 3 bases at V and 6 bases at J, with 19 bases between the two ends. Germline CDR1 is SEHNR and CDR2 is FQNEAQ (reference sequence). The CDR3 loop spans 16 amino acids. The CDR3 DNA sequence: TGTGCCAGCAGCTTCAGGCAAACTTGGCCGATTGATACGCAGTATTTT. Its translation is CASSFRQTWPIDTQYF.

CDR3 sequence reads: CASSPDGRGHEQYF. CDR3 DNA sequence: TGTGCCAGCTCACCCGACGGGAGGGGACACGAGCAGTACTTC. This chain uses TRBV18 with TRBJ2-7; 8 bases match TRBD2. V gave up 3 bases and J gave up 5 bases; unmatched junction bases: 6. Germline V lookup: CDR1 KGHSH, CDR2 LQKENI. This CDR3 has 14 amino acids.

A few counts support this clone. V is TRBV3-1 (or the pseudogene TRBV3-2) and J is TRBJ2-1, with 9 bases aligning to TRBD2. V lost 1 base and J lost 6; bases outside the gene matches: 7. This CDR3 has 16 amino acids. Germline V gene data show CDR1 as LGHDT and CDR2 as YNNKEL (reference sequence). In nucleotides, the CDR3 is TGTGCCAGCAGCCAAGGAATAGCGGGAGCCGGCAATGAGCAGTTCTTC. Translating it yields CASSQGIAGAGNEQFF.

This clone was observed once. This chain connects TRBV3-1 (or the pseudogene TRBV3-2) to TRBJ1-6; D unresolved. Germline CDR1 is LGHDT and CDR2 is YNNKEL (reference sequence). V lost 4 bases, J lost 2 bases, and 9 bases lay in between. This CDR3 has 15 residues. The CDR3 bases are TGTGCCAGCAGCCCAGGCGGGACCTATAATTCACCCCTCCACTTT. Protein product: CASSPGGTYNSPLHF.

This CDR3 reads CRVGSDGYTF. The DNA of the CDR3 is TGCAGAGTAGGGAGCGATGGCTACACCTTC. The chain has TRBV20-1 and TRBJ1-2; no clear D gene. Looked up from germline, CDR1 is DFQATT and CDR2 is SNEGSKA (reference sequence). The length of the CDR3 is 10 residues.

The chain recombines TRBV15 with TRBJ2-5; D is possibly TRBD2 (7 bases). In germline, CDR1 is LNHNV, CDR2 YYDKDF (reference sequence). The CDR3 is 13 amino acids. V was shortened by 5 bases and J by 5 bases, with 12 bases between the two germline ends. CDR3 protein: CATSVQGGETQYF. CDR3 DNA: TGTGCCACCAGCGTACAGGGAGGGGAGACCCAGTACTTC.